The source of this T cell receptor beta chain is a study of glioma-infiltrating T cells after dendritic cell vaccination. Unmatched junction bases numbered 7, after V lost 3 bases and J lost 5 bases. Germline-derived CDR1 and CDR2 are SEHNR and FQNEAQ (reference sequence). CDR3 length: 15 amino acids. Time point of the sample: after dendritic cell vaccination, including at tumor progression/relapse. Clones were read by immunoSEQ multiplex PCR, and TCRdb kept only the in-frame ones, dropping some. This sample has 85,000 or so clones; 85% occur once, and the top ten carry about 8.5%. The sample consisted of blood, taken after dendritic cell vaccination. The TCR originated in a human donor with glioblastoma. This rearrangement joins TRBV7-9 to TRBJ2-5; TRBD1 agrees at 9 bases. CDR3 DNA sequence: TGTGCCAGCAGCTTTGGGGACAGGGACGGGGAGACCCAGTACTTC. Protein: CASSFGDRDGETQYF.